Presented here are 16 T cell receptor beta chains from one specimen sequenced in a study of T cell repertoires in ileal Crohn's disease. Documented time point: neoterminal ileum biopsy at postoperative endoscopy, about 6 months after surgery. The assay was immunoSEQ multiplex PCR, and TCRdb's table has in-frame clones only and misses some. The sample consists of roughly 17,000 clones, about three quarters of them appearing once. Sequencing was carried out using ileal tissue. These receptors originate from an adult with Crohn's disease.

The CDR3 DNA is TGTGCCAGTCACCCCCAAAGGGCTAGCGGGGGGAATGAGCAGTTCTTC. As protein: CASHPQRASGGNEQFF. This sequence joins TRBV19 and TRBJ2-1; TRBD2 matches at 11 bases. The CDR3 extends over 16 amino acids. CDR1 is LNHDA, CDR2 SQIVND, per germline (reference sequence). With 8 bases clipped from V and 7 bases from J, the junction kept 13 bases outside the gene matches.

In nucleotides, the CDR3 is TGTGCCTGGAGTGACTCAGGGACTGAAGCTTTCTTT. Its protein is CAWSDSGTEAFF. The chain uses TRBV30 and TRBJ1-1; D perhaps matches TRBD1 (5 bases). CDR3 length equals 12 residues. V was pared by 1 base and J by 5 bases, with 8 bases between. The germline CDR1 and CDR2 sequences are GTSNPN and SVGIG (reference sequence).

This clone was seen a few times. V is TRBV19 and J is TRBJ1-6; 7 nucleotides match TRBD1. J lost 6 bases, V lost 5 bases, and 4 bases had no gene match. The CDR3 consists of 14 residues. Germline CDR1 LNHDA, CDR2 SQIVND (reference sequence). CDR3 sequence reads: CASSAGTVNSPLHF. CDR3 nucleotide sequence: TGTGCCAGTAGTGCCGGGACAGTTAATTCACCCCTCCACTTT. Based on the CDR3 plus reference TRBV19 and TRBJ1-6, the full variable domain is DGGITQSPKYLFRKEGQNVTLSCEQNLNHDAMYWYRQDPGQGLRLIYYSQIVNDFQKGDIAEGYSVSREKKESFPLTVTSAQKNPTAFYLCASSAGTVNSPLHFGNGTRLTVT.

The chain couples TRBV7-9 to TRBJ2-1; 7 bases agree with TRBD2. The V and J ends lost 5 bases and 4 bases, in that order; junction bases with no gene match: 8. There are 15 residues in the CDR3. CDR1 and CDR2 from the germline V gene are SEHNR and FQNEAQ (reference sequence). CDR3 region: CASSQSGNRYNEQFF. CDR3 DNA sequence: TGTGCCAGCAGCCAAAGCGGGAACAGATACAATGAGCAGTTCTTC.

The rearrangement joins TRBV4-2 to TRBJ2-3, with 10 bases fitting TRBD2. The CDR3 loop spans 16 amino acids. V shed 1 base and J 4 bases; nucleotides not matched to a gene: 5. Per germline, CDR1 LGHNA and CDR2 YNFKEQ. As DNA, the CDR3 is TGTGCCAGCAGCCAAGTTTCAAGCGGGGGGGCAGATACGCAGTATTTT. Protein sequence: CASSQVSSGGADTQYF.

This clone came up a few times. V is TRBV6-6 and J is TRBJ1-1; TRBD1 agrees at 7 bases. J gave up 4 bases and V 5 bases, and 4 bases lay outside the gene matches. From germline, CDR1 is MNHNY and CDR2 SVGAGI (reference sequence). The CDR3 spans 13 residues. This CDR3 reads CASSTRQGTEAFF. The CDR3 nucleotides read TGTGCCAGCAGTACAAGACAGGGCACTGAAGCTTTCTTT.

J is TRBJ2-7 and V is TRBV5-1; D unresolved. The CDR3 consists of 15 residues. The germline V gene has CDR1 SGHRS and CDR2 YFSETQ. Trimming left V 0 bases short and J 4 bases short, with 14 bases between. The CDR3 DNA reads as TGCGCCAGCAGCTTGGTCCCTTTTGAGGAATACGAGCAGTACTTC. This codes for CASSLVPFEEYEQYF.

The CDR3 region has the DNA TGTGCCAGCAGTGAAGCCTCTGGGAACAGGGACTACGAGCAGTACTTC. This sequence encodes CASSEASGNRDYEQYF. J is TRBJ2-7 and V is TRBV6-1; TRBD1 is a possible D gene (6 bases). Trimming removed 0 bases from V and 3 bases from J, with 15 bases in between. CDR1 is MNHNS and CDR2 is SASEGT in the germline V gene. This CDR3 is built from 16 residues.

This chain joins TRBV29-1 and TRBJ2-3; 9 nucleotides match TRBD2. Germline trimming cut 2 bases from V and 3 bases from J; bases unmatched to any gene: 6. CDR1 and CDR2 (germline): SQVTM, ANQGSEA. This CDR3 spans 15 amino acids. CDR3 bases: TGCAGCGTTGAATCTGCTAGCGGGATTACAGATACGCAGTATTTT. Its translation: CSVESASGITDTQYF.

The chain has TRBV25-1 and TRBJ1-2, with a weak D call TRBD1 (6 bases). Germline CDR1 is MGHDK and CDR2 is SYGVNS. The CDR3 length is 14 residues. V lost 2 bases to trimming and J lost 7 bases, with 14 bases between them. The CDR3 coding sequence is TGTGCCAGCAGTGAACGTAACAGGGTTGGTGGCTACACCTTC. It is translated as CASSERNRVGGYTF.

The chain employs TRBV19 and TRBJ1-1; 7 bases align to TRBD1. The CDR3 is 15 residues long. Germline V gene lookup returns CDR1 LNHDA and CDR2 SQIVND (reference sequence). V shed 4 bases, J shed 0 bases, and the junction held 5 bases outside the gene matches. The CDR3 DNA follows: TGTGCCAGTAGTACAGGGGGTCCATTGAACACTGAAGCTTTCTTT. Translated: CASSTGGPLNTEAFF.

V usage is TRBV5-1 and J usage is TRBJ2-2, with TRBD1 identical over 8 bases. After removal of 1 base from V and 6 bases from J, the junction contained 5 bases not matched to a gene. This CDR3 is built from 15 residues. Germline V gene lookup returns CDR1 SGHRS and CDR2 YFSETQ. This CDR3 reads CASSLSFRGPGELFF. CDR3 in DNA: TGCGCCAGCAGCTTGAGTTTCAGGGGGCCCGGGGAGCTGTTTTTT. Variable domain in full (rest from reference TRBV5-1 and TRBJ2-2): KAGVTQTPRYLIKTRGQQVTLSCSPISGHRSVSWYQQTPGQGLQFLFEYFSETQRNKGNFPGRFSGRQFSNSRSEMNVSTLELGDSALYLCASSLSFRGPGELFFGEGSRLTVL.

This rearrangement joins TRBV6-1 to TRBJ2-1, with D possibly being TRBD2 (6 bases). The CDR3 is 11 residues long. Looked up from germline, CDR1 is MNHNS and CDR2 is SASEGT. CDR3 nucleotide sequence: TGTGCGGAGGGTCCCTACAATGAGCAGTTCTTC. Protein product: CAEGPYNEQFF.

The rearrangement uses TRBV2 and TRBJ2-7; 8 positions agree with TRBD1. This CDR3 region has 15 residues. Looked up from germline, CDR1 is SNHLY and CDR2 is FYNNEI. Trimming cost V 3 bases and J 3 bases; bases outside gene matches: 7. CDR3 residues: CASSDSTGQGYEQYF. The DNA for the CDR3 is TGTGCCAGCAGTGATTCCACCGGACAGGGCTACGAGCAGTACTTC.

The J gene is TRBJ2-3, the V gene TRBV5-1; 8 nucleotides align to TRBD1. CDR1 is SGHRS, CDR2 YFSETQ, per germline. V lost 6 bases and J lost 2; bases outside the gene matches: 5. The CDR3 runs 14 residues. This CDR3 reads CASTPGGLTDTQYF. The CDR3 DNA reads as TGCGCCAGCACCCCAGGGGGCCTCACAGATACGCAGTATTTT.

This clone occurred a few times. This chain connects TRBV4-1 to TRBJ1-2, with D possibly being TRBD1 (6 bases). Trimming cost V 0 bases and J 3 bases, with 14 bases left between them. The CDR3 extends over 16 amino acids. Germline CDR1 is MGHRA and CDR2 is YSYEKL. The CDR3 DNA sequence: TGCGCCAGCAGCCAAGATATGGGGGGGCGATACTATGGCTACACCTTC. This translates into CASSQDMGGRYYGYTF.